The next 15 T cell receptor beta chains were all read from a single sample in a study of shared clonotypes between healthy human individuals. Here immunoSEQ multiplex PCR was the method, and the copy in TCRdb shows in-frame clones only, minus some. The sample includes 2 million to 3 million clones, 80% to 95% of them seen just once. Sequenced material: naive CD4+ T cells from PBMCs. The subset was: CD45RA+ positively selected. All receptors come from a man younger than 35 in good health. Some clones in this sample may be carry-over from other donors' samples.

The chain employs TRBV28 and TRBJ1-1; D is possibly TRBD1 (6 bases). CDR1 and CDR2 (germline): MDHEN, SYDVKM. This CDR3 is 13 amino acids long. Trimming left V 6 bases short and J 1 base short, with 9 bases between. CDR3 residues: CASRGGANTEAFF. In DNA, the CDR3 is TGTGCCAGCAGGGGGGGGGCGAACACTGAAGCTTTCTTT.

The CDR3 nucleotides are TGTGCCAGCAGCTACACGGGACGCACCTACAATGAGCAGTTCTTC. Its translation is CASSYTGRTYNEQFF. The chain joins TRBV7-2 to TRBJ2-1; D tentatively fits TRBD1 or TRBD2 (5 bases each). Germline assignment: CDR1 SGHTA and CDR2 FQGNSA. The CDR3 spans 15 residues. V gave up 4 bases and J gave up 2 bases, with 12 bases separating them.

V and J are TRBV30 and TRBJ2-1; the D is unclear. The V gene lost 5 bases and the J gene lost 2 bases, with 19 bases spanning the gap. Germline V gives CDR1 GTSNPN, CDR2 SVGIG (reference sequence). The CDR3 has 16 residues. The CDR3 spells CAWPMSGPEPYNEQFF. Written as DNA, the CDR3 is TGTGCCTGGCCCATGTCCGGCCCAGAACCCTACAATGAGCAGTTCTTC.

The chain uses TRBV5-4 and TRBJ2-5, with 10 nucleotides matching TRBD1. This CDR3 contains 16 residues. V shed 0 bases and J 3 bases; nucleotides not matched to a gene: 5. Germline values: CDR1 SGHNT, CDR2 YYREEE (reference sequence). The CDR3 loop reads CASSLGQGAREETQYF. The DNA for the CDR3 is TGTGCCAGCAGCTTGGGACAGGGGGCGCGGGAAGAGACCCAGTACTTC.

V gene TRBV9 combines with J gene TRBJ2-5, with 7 bases identical to TRBD1. CDR1 SGDLS and CDR2 YYNGEE come from the germline V gene. The CDR3 sequence is 14 residues long. V was clipped by 0 bases and J by 5 bases; unmatched bases: 4. The CDR3: CASSVGQGVETQYF. The CDR3 coding sequence is TGTGCCAGCAGCGTAGGACAGGGAGTCGAGACCCAGTACTTC.

The genes are TRBV7-8 and TRBJ1-4; possibly TRBD1 for D (6 bases). CDR3 size: 16 residues. V was clipped by 0 bases and J by 1 base, with 9 bases between them. The germline V gene has CDR1 SGHVS and CDR2 FQNEAQ. For the CDR3, the DNA is TGTGCCAGCAGCTTAGCCAGGGGCCAAACTAATGAAAAACTGTTTTTT. Its translation is CASSLARGQTNEKLFF.

The chain uses TRBV5-6 and TRBJ1-3; D is unresolved. This CDR3 contains 13 residues. The germline V gene has CDR1 SGHDT and CDR2 YYEEEE. The V gene lost 3 bases and the J gene lost 4 bases, with 8 bases spanning the gap. The CDR3 loop reads CASSYRKGNTIYF. The DNA for the CDR3 is TGTGCCAGCAGCTACCGGAAAGGAAACACCATATATTTT.

The rearrangement uses TRBV2 and TRBJ2-2; the D gene could be TRBD1 or TRBD2 (5 bases each). Germline values: CDR1 SNHLY, CDR2 FYNNEI. The CDR3 is 14 residues long. The V end lost 2 bases, the J end lost 13 bases, and 17 bases lay between the germline ends. CDR3 amino acids: CASSEFPMGRGLFF. CDR3 DNA: TGTGCCAGCAGTGAATTTCCGATGGGACGGGGGCTGTTTTTT.

CDR3 sequence reads: CARPKGAYEQYF. CDR3 sequence (DNA): TGTGCCAGACCAAAGGGGGCTTACGAGCAGTACTTC. The chain recombines TRBV28 with TRBJ2-7, with TRBD1 identical over 7 bases. This CDR3 is built from 12 residues. Germline lookup yields CDR1 MDHEN and CDR2 SYDVKM. Trimming at V came to 9 bases and at J to 4 bases, leaving 6 bases not matched to a gene.

A note on this clone: Other nucleotide sequences from this sample produce the same CDR3. This sequence joins TRBV11-3 and TRBJ2-6; the D gene could be TRBD1 or TRBD2 (5 bases each). CDR3 length: 15 residues. CDR1 is SGHNT, CDR2 YENEEA, per germline. V gave up 1 base and J gave up 1 base, with 5 bases separating them. CDR3 sequence: CASSLGGSGANVLTF. CDR3 bases: TGTGCCAGCAGCTTAGGGGGGTCTGGGGCCAACGTCCTGACTTTC.

The CDR3 DNA is TGTGCCAGCAGCCTCGCGACGGGAAATTCACCCCTCCACTTT. This gives the protein CASSLATGNSPLHF. This chain links TRBV6-5 with TRBJ1-6; D remains ambiguous. Germline CDR1 is MNHEY and CDR2 is SVGAGI. The CDR3 is 14 amino acids. V shed 6 bases and J shed 7 bases, with 13 bases lying between them.

This clone was seen once. V is TRBV7-2 and J is TRBJ2-1; TRBD2 matches at 10 bases. After removal of 4 bases from V and 9 bases from J, the junction contained 6 bases not matched to a gene. CDR1 is SGHTA and CDR2 is FQGNSA in the germline V gene. This CDR3 contains 14 residues. CDR3 loop: CASSYTGLASEQFF. In DNA form, the CDR3 reads TGTGCCAGCAGCTACACGGGACTAGCGAGTGAGCAGTTCTTC.

The chain carries TRBV30 and TRBJ1-2; D remains ambiguous. CDR3 size: 12 residues. Between the trimmed V and J ends, which lost 3 bases and 8 bases, there was a span of 13 bases. Germline V gene lookup returns CDR1 GTSNPN and CDR2 SVGIG (reference sequence). In DNA, the CDR3 is TGTGCCTGGAGCCGGGCCCGTTGGGGCTACACCTTC. This encodes CAWSRARWGYTF.

The chain recombines TRBV6-1 with TRBJ2-7, with a possible D match to TRBD1 (5 bases). The CDR3 is 14 amino acids. CDR1 is MNHNS, CDR2 SASEGT, per germline. V lost 4 bases, J lost 2 bases, and 12 bases lay in between. The CDR3 sequence is CASSVAGQPYEQYF. The CDR3 DNA follows: TGTGCCAGCAGTGTGGCAGGACAACCCTACGAGCAGTACTTC.

The chain joins TRBV9 to TRBJ2-1; TRBD2 matches at 7 bases. Germline-derived CDR1 and CDR2 are SGDLS and YYNGEE. Unmatched junction bases numbered 9, after V lost 0 bases and J lost 3 bases. The CDR3 is 17 residues long. CDR3 in DNA: TGTGCCAGCAGCGTAGGGGGCGGGAGCGAGTTCTACAATGAGCAGTTCTTC. Protein: CASSVGGGSEFYNEQFF.